Listed here are 24 T cell receptor beta chains from one sample, sequenced in a study of cytotoxic CD8 clonotypes in ibrutinib-treated CLL. The data were produced by immunoSEQ multiplex PCR, yet TCRdb's version contains in-frame clones alone and is incomplete. The sample yields around 53,000 clones, about 54% seen once. The sequencing used PBMCs, collected at disease progression, from a patient treated with ibrutinib. These receptors came from a human donor with chronic lymphocytic leukemia.

This rearrangement joins TRBV6-5 to TRBJ2-2; D is unresolved. Trimming cost V 6 bases and J 1 base, with 6 bases left between them. This CDR3 comprises 13 residues. The germline CDR1 and CDR2 sequences are MNHEY and SVGAGI. DNA for the CDR3: TGTGCCAGCAGAATCATGAACACCGGGGAGCTGTTTTTT. It translates to CASRIMNTGELFF.

This clone was found many times. CDR3 DNA sequence: TGCGCCAGCAGCTCTCAAACAGGGGTTCAAGAGACCCAGTACTTC. This sequence encodes CASSSQTGVQETQYF. The V gene is TRBV5-1, the J gene TRBJ2-5; TRBD1 agrees at 7 bases. The germline V gene has CDR1 SGHRS and CDR2 YFSETQ. The CDR3 has 15 amino acids. V trimming: 3 bases; J trimming: 2 bases; junction bases outside the gene matches: 7.

The chain employs TRBV4-2 and TRBJ1-1, with D perhaps matching TRBD1 (5 bases). The germline V and J ends were trimmed by 4 bases and 5 bases, with 11 bases remaining between them. The V gene's germline CDR1 is LGHNA and CDR2 YNFKEQ. The CDR3 has 13 amino acids. The CDR3, as DNA: TGTGCCAGCAGCCCAACCGGGGGGACTGAAGCTTTCTTT. Amino acids: CASSPTGGTEAFF.

The V call is TRBV6-1, the J call TRBJ2-2; TRBD2 aligns across 9 bases. CDR1 and CDR2 from the germline V gene are MNHNS and SASEGT. The CDR3 consists of 15 residues. The V and J ends lost 2 bases and 4 bases, in that order; junction bases with no gene match: 2. For the CDR3, the DNA is TGTGCCAGCAGTGAACTAGCGGGGTCCACCGGGGAGCTGTTTTTT. Its translation is CASSELAGSTGELFF.

This clone has only a few counts. The CDR3 sequence is CASSRDNYEQYF. The DNA for the CDR3 is TGCGCCAGCAGCCGGGACAACTACGAGCAGTACTTC. The rearrangement uses TRBV5-1 and TRBJ2-7; tentative D call: TRBD1 (6 bases). The V end lost 4 bases, the J end lost 3 bases, and 8 bases lay between the germline ends. Germline V lookup: CDR1 SGHRS, CDR2 YFSETQ. This CDR3 is 12 amino acids long.

The chain joins TRBV15 to TRBJ1-1; D not resolved. The CDR3 is made up of 14 amino acids. V lost 1 base and J lost 1, with 7 bases in between. CDR1 and CDR2 from the germline V gene are LNHNV and YYDKDF (reference sequence). As DNA, the CDR3 is TGTGCCACCAGCAGAGTAGAGGGGAACACTGAAGCTTTCTTT. Amino acids: CATSRVEGNTEAFF.

The chain links TRBV28 to TRBJ1-2, with a tentative D call TRBD1 (5 bases). V lost 3 bases and J 4 bases, leaving 12 bases between the germline ends. CDR3 length: 14 amino acids. Germline V gene sequence: CDR1 MDHEN, CDR2 SYDVKM. DNA of the CDR3: TGTGCCAGCAGTTTCATGACAGTTTCCTATGGCTACACCTTC. Residues: CASSFMTVSYGYTF.

In its sample, this clone was seen a few times. V gene TRBV27 combines with J gene TRBJ2-3, with 7 bases matching TRBD2. There are 13 residues in the CDR3. The junction had 6 bases not matched to a gene; V was cut back by 6 bases and J by 6 bases. Per germline, CDR1 MNHEY and CDR2 SMNVEV (reference sequence). The DNA of the CDR3 is TGTGCCAGCAGCTTGGTGGGGGGGGATACGCAGTATTTT. It specifies CASSLVGGDTQYF.

This clone came up a few times. The rearrangement links TRBV4-1 to TRBJ1-2, with 8 bases matching TRBD1. The CDR3 totals 17 residues. With 0 bases clipped from V and 0 bases from J, the junction kept 6 bases outside the gene matches. Germline V gene lookup returns CDR1 MGHRA and CDR2 YSYEKL. CDR3 sequence: CASSQEAQGAANYGYTF. CDR3 bases: TGCGCCAGCAGCCAAGAGGCCCAGGGGGCGGCTAACTATGGCTACACCTTC.

The rearrangement uses TRBV30 and TRBJ2-1; TRBD1 might be the D (6 bases). Germline V gene sequence: CDR1 GTSNPN, CDR2 SVGIG (reference sequence). The CDR3 has 14 residues. The germline V and J ends were trimmed by 8 bases and 1 base, with 15 bases remaining between them. CDR3 sequence: CALGGFGSYNEQFF. In DNA form, the CDR3 reads TGTGCCCTTGGGGGCTTTGGGTCCTACAATGAGCAGTTCTTC.

In this sample, this clone turned up many times. This chain joins TRBV20-1 and TRBJ2-1; no definite D call. Germline values: CDR1 DFQATT, CDR2 SNEGSKA (reference sequence). This CDR3 spans 11 amino acids. Trimming removed 4 bases from V and 4 bases from J, with 5 bases in between. The CDR3 sequence is CSATNYNEQFF. CDR3 coding DNA: TGCAGTGCTACTAATTACAATGAGCAGTTCTTC.

The chain couples TRBV7-2 to TRBJ1-4; 7 bases map to TRBD1. Trimming at V came to 3 bases and at J to 4 bases, leaving 8 bases not matched to a gene. The CDR3 is 16 residues long. The germline V gene has CDR1 SGHTA and CDR2 FQGNSA. The CDR3 DNA reads as TGTGCCAGCAGCTTCAGGGGGAATGGGCTTAATGAAAAACTGTTTTTT. Translation: CASSFRGNGLNEKLFF.

The chain couples TRBV9 to TRBJ2-2, with TRBD2 as a possible D gene (6 bases). Trimming took off 4 bases at V and 7 bases at J, with 17 bases between the two ends. CDR1 is SGDLS and CDR2 is YYNGEE in the germline V gene. CDR3 length equals 15 residues. The CDR3 DNA sequence: TGTGCCAGCAGCCAGGGAGGTTTCTCGTACGGGGAGCTGTTTTTT. Its protein is CASSQGGFSYGELFF.

This rearrangement joins TRBV4-1 to TRBJ2-5; 13 bases are a match to TRBD2. CDR1 is MGHRA, CDR2 YSYEKL, per germline. The CDR3 has 17 residues. V was pared by 2 bases and J by 0 bases, with 3 bases of the junction left unmatched. The chain's CDR3 is CASSQYTSGGDQETQYF. CDR3 in DNA: TGCGCCAGCAGCCAATATACTAGCGGGGGGGACCAAGAGACCCAGTACTTC.

This clone showed up just a few times. The identical CDR3 is also encoded by other nucleotide sequences in the sample. The chain combines TRBV6-6 with TRBJ1-3; TRBD1 might be the D (5 bases). The V end lost 0 bases, the J end lost 7 bases, and 7 bases lay between the germline ends. The V gene's germline CDR1 is MNHNY and CDR2 SVGAGI (reference sequence). CDR3 length: 13 amino acids. CDR3 sequence: CASSYSAGNTIYF. The CDR3 nucleotides read TGTGCCAGCAGTTACTCGGCAGGGAACACCATATATTTT.

The sample holds a few counts of this clone. V gene TRBV7-2 combines with J gene TRBJ1-5; TRBD1 matches 8 bases. Per germline, CDR1 SGHTA and CDR2 FQGNSA. The CDR3 contains 14 residues. The J segment lost 2 bases and the V segment lost 5 bases, leaving 2 bases of the junction unmatched. Written as DNA, the CDR3 is TGTGCCAGCAGCAACAGGGGGGGCAATCAGCCCCAGCATTTT. Its translation is CASSNRGGNQPQHF.

This clone was picked up a small number of times. V usage is TRBV10-3 and J usage is TRBJ1-4; D unresolved. Trimming shortened V by 11 bases and J by 2 bases, and 12 bases separated the two germline ends. CDR1 and CDR2 from the germline V gene are ENHRY and SYGVKD. CDR3 length: 13 residues. CDR3 loop: CASHSGTNEKLFF. Written as DNA, the CDR3 is TGTGCCTCCCATTCCGGGACTAATGAAAAACTGTTTTTT.

V is TRBV14 and J is TRBJ2-1, with a tentative D call TRBD2 (5 bases). With 3 bases removed from V and 3 bases from J, the gap between germline ends came to 15 bases. This CDR3 contains 16 residues. CDR1 SGHDN and CDR2 FVKESK come from the germline V gene. The CDR3 DNA sequence: TGTGCCAGCAGCCATAAGGTTACTAGGGTCTACAATGAGCAGTTCTTC. Translated: CASSHKVTRVYNEQFF.

This sequence joins TRBV6-5 and TRBJ2-7; 8 bases are a match to TRBD2. Trimming removed 5 bases from V and 7 bases from J; junction bases left unmatched: 10. This CDR3 comprises 14 residues. Germline loops: CDR1 MNHEY, CDR2 SVGAGI. The CDR3 region is CASSPAGGSWEQYF. CDR3 in DNA: TGTGCCAGCAGTCCCGCGGGAGGCTCCTGGGAGCAGTACTTC.

The chain combines TRBV30 with TRBJ1-4, with no clear D. Trimming shortened V by 1 base and J by 5 bases, and 8 bases separated the two germline ends. The CDR3 runs to 13 residues. Germline V gene data show CDR1 as GTSNPN and CDR2 as SVGIG (reference sequence). In DNA, the CDR3 is TGTGCCTGGAGTGGGGAGGGCAATGAAAAACTGTTTTTT. Its protein is CAWSGEGNEKLFF. Drawing the rest from reference TRBV30 and TRBJ1-4, the complete variable domain is SQTIHQWPATLVQPVGSPLSLECTVEGTSNPNLYWYRQAAGRGLQLLFYSVGIGQISSEVPQNLSASRPQDRQFILSSKKLLLSDSGFYLCAWSGEGNEKLFFGSGTQLSVL.

The chain recombines TRBV4-3 with TRBJ2-1; TRBD2 matches at 7 bases. Germline values: CDR1 LGHNA, CDR2 YSLEER. V shed 2 bases and J 2 bases; nucleotides not matched to a gene: 3. The CDR3 has 15 amino acids. The CDR3 nucleotides are TGCGCCAGCAGCCAAAGAAGCGGGACCTACAATGAGCAGTTCTTC. As protein: CASSQRSGTYNEQFF.

V usage is TRBV6-7 and J usage is TRBJ1-4; D may be TRBD1 (6 bases). TRBV6-7 is reported as an ORF; its role is uncertain. The ends were cut back, 4 bases at V and 2 bases at J, with 17 bases in the middle. The CDR3 covers 17 residues. CDR3 nucleotides: TGTGCCAGCAGTTTTTTCCACTCTCAGGGGACTAATGAAAAACTGTTTTTT. Its protein product is CASSFFHSQGTNEKLFF.

The CDR3 spells CASKQDRGNQPQHF. In nucleotides, the CDR3 is TGTGCCAGCAAACAGGACAGGGGCAATCAGCCCCAGCATTTT. The chain links TRBV6-5 to TRBJ1-5; TRBD1 aligns across 8 bases. Germline CDR1 reads MNHEY; CDR2 reads SVGAGI. The junction had 4 bases not matched to a gene; V was cut back by 7 bases and J by 2 bases. This CDR3 spans 14 amino acids.

J is TRBJ2-7 and V is TRBV20-1, with a tentative D call TRBD1 (5 bases). Trimming took off 4 bases at V and 5 bases at J, with 9 bases between the two ends. Germline V gene data show CDR1 as DFQATT and CDR2 as SNEGSKA (reference sequence). The CDR3 sequence is 11 residues long. The CDR3 region is CSATQVDEQYF. For the CDR3, the DNA is TGCAGTGCTACACAGGTTGACGAGCAGTACTTC.